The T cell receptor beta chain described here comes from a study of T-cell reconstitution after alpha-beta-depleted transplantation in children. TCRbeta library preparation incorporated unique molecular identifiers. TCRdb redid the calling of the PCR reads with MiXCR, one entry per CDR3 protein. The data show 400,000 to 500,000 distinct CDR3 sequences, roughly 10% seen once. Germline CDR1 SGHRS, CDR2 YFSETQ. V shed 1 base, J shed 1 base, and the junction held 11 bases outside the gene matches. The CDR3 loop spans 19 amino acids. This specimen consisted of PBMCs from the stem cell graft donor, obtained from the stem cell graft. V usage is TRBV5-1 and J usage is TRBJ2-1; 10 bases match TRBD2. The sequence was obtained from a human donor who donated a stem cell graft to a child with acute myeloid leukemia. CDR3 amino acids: CASSLPSGRPLGSYNEQFF. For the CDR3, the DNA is TGCGCCAGCAGCTTGCCTAGCGGGAGACCTTTGGGGTCCTACAATGAGCAGTTCTTC.